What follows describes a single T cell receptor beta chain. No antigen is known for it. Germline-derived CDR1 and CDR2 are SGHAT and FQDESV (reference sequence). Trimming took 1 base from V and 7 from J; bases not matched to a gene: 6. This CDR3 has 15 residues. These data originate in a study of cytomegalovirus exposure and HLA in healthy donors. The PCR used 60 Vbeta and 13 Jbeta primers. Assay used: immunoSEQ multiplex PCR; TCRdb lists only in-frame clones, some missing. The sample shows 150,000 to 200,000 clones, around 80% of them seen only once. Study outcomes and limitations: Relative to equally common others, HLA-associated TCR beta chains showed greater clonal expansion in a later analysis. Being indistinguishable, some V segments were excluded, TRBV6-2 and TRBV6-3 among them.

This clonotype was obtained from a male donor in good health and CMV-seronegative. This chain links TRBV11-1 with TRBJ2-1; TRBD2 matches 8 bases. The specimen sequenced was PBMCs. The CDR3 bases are TGTGCCAGCAGCTTAGTAAAGGCTAGCGGGAATGAGCAGTTCTTC. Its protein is CASSLVKASGNEQFF.